This TCR beta chain was documented in a study of shared clonotypes between healthy human individuals. Profiling relied on immunoSEQ multiplex PCR, and the TCRdb table lists in-frame clones only, not all of them. Here the sample spans 1.4 million or so clones, about 98.5% being singletons. The TCR originated in a man aged 25-45 years in good health. The specimen sequenced was naive CD4+ T cells sorted from blood. As to subset: CD45RA+ positively selected.

As DNA, the CDR3 is TGCAGCGTTGAAAGGACAGGGGTGGTGAATGAGCAGTTCTTC. Protein product: CSVERTGVVNEQFF. This chain connects TRBV29-1 to TRBJ2-1, with TRBD1 matching 9 bases. The CDR3 spans 14 residues. CDR1 and CDR2 (germline): SQVTM, ANQGSEA. Trimming removed 2 bases from V and 7 bases from J; junction bases left unmatched: 6.